This T cell receptor (beta chain) comes out of a study of Ad26.COV2.S vaccination and SARS-CoV-2 variants. Looking at the study overall: The trial was COV1001 and the donor's arm was Ad26.COV2.S.

The CDR3 sequence is 15 residues long. Trimming took off 4 bases at V and 0 bases at J, with 11 bases between the two ends. Per the germline V gene, CDR1 is LGHDT and CDR2 is YNNKEL (reference sequence). Study results and limitations: Among vaccine recipients, spike-specific TCR breadth exceeded that of placebo recipients.

Treatment specified: about 20 received Ad26.COV2.S at low or high dose, single or two shots; roughly five received placebo; per-sample allocation not given. Day 63 after the first injection of vaccine or placebo was the sampling time. Aged 18-55 years, donor was enrolled in Boston in about 2020. In the vaccine, an Ad26 vector expressed the SARS-CoV-2 spike of the Wuhan strain. Worth noting for this clone: The antigen is unknown.

Sequencing used immunoSEQ multiplex PCR; TCRdb keeps in-frame clones, though not all of them. This sample has some 500,000 clones; approximately 89% occur once, and the top ten carry roughly 2.5%. The sample in question was peripheral blood, obtained in a trial of Ad26.COV2.S vaccine versus placebo. The J gene is TRBJ2-3, the V gene TRBV3-1 (or the pseudogene TRBV3-2); the D gene is possibly TRBD2 (6 bases). The receptor comes from a person between 18 and 65 years old who received the Ad26.COV2.S COVID-19 vaccine or a placebo. Here the CDR3 DNA reads TGTGCCAGCAGCCCCATAGCGGCCAGCACAGATACGCAGTATTTT. Protein product: CASSPIAASTDTQYF.